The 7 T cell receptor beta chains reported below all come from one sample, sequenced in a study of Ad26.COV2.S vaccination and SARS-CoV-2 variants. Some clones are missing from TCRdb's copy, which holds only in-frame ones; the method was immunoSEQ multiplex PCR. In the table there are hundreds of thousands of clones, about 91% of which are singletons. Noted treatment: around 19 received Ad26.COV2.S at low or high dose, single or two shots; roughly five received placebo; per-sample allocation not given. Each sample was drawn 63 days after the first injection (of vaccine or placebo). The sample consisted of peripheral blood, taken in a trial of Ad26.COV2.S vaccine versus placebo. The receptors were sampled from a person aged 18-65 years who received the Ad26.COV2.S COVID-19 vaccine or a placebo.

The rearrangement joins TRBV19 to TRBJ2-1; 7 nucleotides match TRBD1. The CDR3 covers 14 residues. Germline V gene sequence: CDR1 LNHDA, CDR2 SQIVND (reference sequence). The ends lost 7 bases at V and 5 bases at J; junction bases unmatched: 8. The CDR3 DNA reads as TGTGCCAGTAAACCCTCACAGGGGCACAATGAGCAGTTCTTC. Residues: CASKPSQGHNEQFF. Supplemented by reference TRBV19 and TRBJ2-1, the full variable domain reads DGGITQSPKYLFRKEGQNVTLSCEQNLNHDAMYWYRQDPGQGLRLIYYSQIVNDFQKGDIAEGYSVSREKKESFPLTVTSAQKNPTAFYLCASKPSQGHNEQFFGPGTRLTVL.

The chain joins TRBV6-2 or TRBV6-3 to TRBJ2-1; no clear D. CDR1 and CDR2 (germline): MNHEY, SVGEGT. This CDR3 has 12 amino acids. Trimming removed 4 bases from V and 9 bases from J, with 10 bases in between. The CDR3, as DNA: TGTGCCAGCAGTTTCGTGGTAACTGAGCAGTTCTTC. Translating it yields CASSFVVTEQFF.

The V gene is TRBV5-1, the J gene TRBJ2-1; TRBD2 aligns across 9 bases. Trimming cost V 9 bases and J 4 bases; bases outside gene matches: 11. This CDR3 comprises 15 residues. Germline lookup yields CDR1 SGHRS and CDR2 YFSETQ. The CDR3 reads CATSPGSGGYNEQFF. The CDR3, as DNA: TGCGCCACCTCCCCGGGGAGCGGGGGGTACAATGAGCAGTTCTTC.

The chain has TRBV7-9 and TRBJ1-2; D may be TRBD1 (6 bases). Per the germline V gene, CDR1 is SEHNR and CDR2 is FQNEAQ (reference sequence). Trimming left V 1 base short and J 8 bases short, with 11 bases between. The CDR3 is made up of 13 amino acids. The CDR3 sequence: CASSLVTGHGYTF. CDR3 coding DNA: TGTGCCAGCAGCTTAGTAACAGGGCACGGCTACACCTTC. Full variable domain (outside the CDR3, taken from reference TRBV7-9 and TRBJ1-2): DTGVSQNPRHKITKRGQNVTFRCDPISEHNRLYWYRQTLGQGPEFLTYFQNEAQLEKSRLLSDRFSAERPKGSFSTLEIQRTEQGDSAMYLCASSLVTGHGYTFGSGTRLTVV.

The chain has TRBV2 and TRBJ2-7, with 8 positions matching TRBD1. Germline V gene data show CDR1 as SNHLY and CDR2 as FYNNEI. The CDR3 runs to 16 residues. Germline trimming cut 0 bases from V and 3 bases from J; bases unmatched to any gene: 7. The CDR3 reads CASSEARGPLRYEQYF. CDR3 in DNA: TGTGCCAGCAGTGAAGCCAGGGGGCCCCTTCGCTACGAGCAGTACTTC. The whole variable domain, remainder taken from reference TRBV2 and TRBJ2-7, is EPEVTQTPSHQVTQMGQEVILRCVPISNHLYFYWYRQILGQKVEFLVSFYNNEISEKSEIFDDQFSVERPDGSNFTLKIRSTKLEDSAMYFCASSEARGPLRYEQYFGPGTRLTVT.

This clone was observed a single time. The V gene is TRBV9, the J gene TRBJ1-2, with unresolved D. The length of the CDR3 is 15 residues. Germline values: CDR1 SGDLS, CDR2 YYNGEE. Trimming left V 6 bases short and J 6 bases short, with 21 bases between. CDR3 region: CASTSTGQARDGYTF. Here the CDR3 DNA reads TGTGCCAGCACCTCCACTGGGCAGGCGAGGGATGGCTACACCTTC.

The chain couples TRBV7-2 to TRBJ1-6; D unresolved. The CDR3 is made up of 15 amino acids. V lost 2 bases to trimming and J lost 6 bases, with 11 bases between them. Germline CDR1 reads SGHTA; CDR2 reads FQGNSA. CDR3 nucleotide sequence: TGTGCCAGCAGCTTACCCCGCCGGAGTAATTCACCCCTCCACTTT. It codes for CASSLPRRSNSPLHF.